These 29 T cell receptor beta chains share one sample of origin, sequenced in a study of graft-versus-host responses after intestinal transplantation. Profiling relied on immunoSEQ multiplex PCR, and the TCRdb table lists in-frame clones only, not all of them. The top ten clones hold around 0.96% of a sample with about 99,000 clones, roughly 90% of them seen once. Which antigens these TCRs recognize remains unknown. The specimen was unstimulated CD4+ T cells sorted from spleen or lymph node cells, collected before intestinal transplant. These receptors were collected from a human donor who received an intestinal transplant.

The CDR3 loop reads CASSLAGGTGELFF. The CDR3 nucleotides are TGTGCCAGCAGCTTAGCGGGGGGCACCGGGGAGCTGTTTTTT. The V gene is TRBV7-9, the J gene TRBJ2-2, with a weak D call TRBD2 (6 bases). Germline CDR1 reads SEHNR; CDR2 reads FQNEAQ (reference sequence). The CDR3 length is 14 residues. Trimming took off 0 bases at V and 4 bases at J, with 6 bases between the two ends. The whole variable domain, remainder taken from reference TRBV7-9 and TRBJ2-2, is DTGVSQNPRHKITKRGQNVTFRCDPISEHNRLYWYRQTLGQGPEFLTYFQNEAQLEKSRLLSDRFSAERPKGSFSTLEIQRTEQGDSAMYLCASSLAGGTGELFFGEGSRLTVL.

The chain combines TRBV5-1 with TRBJ2-7; D is undetermined. With 2 bases removed from V and 1 base from J, the gap between germline ends came to 10 bases. Germline CDR1 and CDR2: SGHRS and YFSETQ. This CDR3 contains 14 residues. The CDR3 DNA reads as TGCGCCAGCAGCTTCCGAGCTCAGTCCTACGAGCAGTACTTC. This codes for CASSFRAQSYEQYF.

The chain employs TRBV11-3 and TRBJ2-2; D not resolved. This CDR3 is 13 amino acids long. Germline assignment: CDR1 SGHNT and CDR2 YENEEA. Trimming cost V 2 bases and J 6 bases, with 7 bases left between them. CDR3 coding DNA: TGTGCCAGCAGCTTATTGGGGTCCGGGGAGCTGTTTTTT. Translation gives CASSLLGSGELFF. The full variable domain, with the rest looked up from reference TRBV11-3 and TRBJ2-2, is EAGVVQSPRYKIIEKKQPVAFWCNPISGHNTLYWYLQNLGQGPELLIRYENEEAVDDSQLPKDRFSAERLKGVDSTLKIQPAELGDSAVYLCASSLLGSGELFFGEGSRLTVL.

This chain connects TRBV6-1 to TRBJ2-2; D ambiguous. The V end was cut by 7 bases, the J end by 3 bases, with 12 bases between. The CDR3 loop spans 14 amino acids. In germline, CDR1 is MNHNS, CDR2 SASEGT. The CDR3 loop is CASTRGRHTGELFF. DNA of the CDR3: TGTGCCAGCACCCGTGGTCGCCACACCGGGGAGCTGTTTTTT.

V usage is TRBV6-6 and J usage is TRBJ2-7; no reliable D call. The germline V and J ends were trimmed by 5 bases and 4 bases, with 12 bases remaining between them. The CDR3 contains 13 residues. Germline V gene data show CDR1 as MNHNY and CDR2 as SVGAGI (reference sequence). The CDR3 spells CASSRPREYEQYF. The CDR3 bases are TGTGCCAGCAGTCGCCCAAGAGAATACGAGCAGTACTTC.

The chain employs TRBV12-5 and TRBJ2-3, with 7 bases lining up with TRBD1. CDR1 LGHNT and CDR2 FRNRAP come from the germline V gene. The CDR3 contains 16 residues. The junction had 4 bases not matched to a gene; V was cut back by 0 bases and J by 1 base. Written as DNA, the CDR3 is TGTGCTAGTGGTTTGGTACTAGGGGGCGGCACAGATACGCAGTATTTT. This codes for CASGLVLGGGTDTQYF.

The chain has TRBV11-2 and TRBJ1-1; unclear D gene. With 5 bases removed from V and 1 base from J, the gap between germline ends came to 20 bases. This CDR3 has 17 amino acids. CDR1 is SGHAT and CDR2 is FQNNGV in the germline V gene. The CDR3 coding sequence is TGTGCCAGCAGCCACAATACCTTTGGGGAGCCGAACACTGAAGCTTTCTTT. Protein sequence: CASSHNTFGEPNTEAFF.

This clone was seen a few times. The chain uses TRBV7-6 and TRBJ1-2; D is unresolved. The ends were cut back, 2 bases at V and 5 bases at J, with 6 bases in the middle. This CDR3 has 12 residues. The V gene's germline CDR1 is SGHVS and CDR2 FNYEAQ. The CDR3 nucleotides read TGTGCCAGCAGCTTACCCAGATATGGCTACACCTTC. It codes for CASSLPRYGYTF.

V gene TRBV7-9 combines with J gene TRBJ1-6; weak D call: TRBD1 (5 bases). This CDR3 is 14 amino acids long. V was shortened by 4 bases and J by 8 bases, with 12 bases between the two germline ends. CDR1 SEHNR and CDR2 FQNEAQ come from the germline V gene (reference sequence). CDR3 in DNA: TGTGCCAGCAGCTCCGGTGTCAGGGATTCACCCCTCCACTTT. As protein: CASSSGVRDSPLHF.

The rearrangement joins TRBV10-3 to TRBJ1-6; D is unclear. Germline values: CDR1 ENHRY, CDR2 SYGVKD. This CDR3 region has 14 residues. The germline V and J ends were trimmed by 3 bases and 10 bases, with 13 bases remaining between them. CDR3 sequence: CAISDGRLYSPLHF. The DNA for the CDR3 is TGTGCCATCAGTGACGGCAGGTTATACTCACCCCTCCACTTT.

The rearrangement links TRBV4-1 to TRBJ1-1, with D unclear. CDR3 length equals 15 residues. Per germline, CDR1 MGHRA and CDR2 YSYEKL. V was trimmed by 1 base and J by 0 bases, leaving 9 bases between them. CDR3: CASSQGRILNTEAFF. In DNA form, the CDR3 reads TGCGCCAGCAGCCAAGGTCGAATCTTGAACACTGAAGCTTTCTTT.

This clone occurred once. The rearrangement links TRBV7-9 to TRBJ2-1; 10 bases fit TRBD1. The J segment lost 5 bases and the V segment lost 5 bases, leaving 6 bases of the junction unmatched. Germline CDR1 SEHNR, CDR2 FQNEAQ (reference sequence). The length of the CDR3 is 15 residues. The chain's CDR3 is CASSGAGTGDNEQFF. As DNA, the CDR3 is TGTGCCAGCAGCGGAGCCGGGACAGGGGACAATGAGCAGTTCTTC.

This sequence joins TRBV4-1 and TRBJ1-6; no definite D call. Germline V gives CDR1 MGHRA, CDR2 YSYEKL. The germline V and J ends were trimmed by 0 bases and 7 bases, with 10 bases remaining between them. The CDR3 runs to 15 residues. The DNA for the CDR3 is TGCGCCAGCAGCCAAGAAAAGCGATTAAATTCACCCCTCCACTTT. The encoded protein is CASSQEKRLNSPLHF.

This chain uses TRBV4-1 with TRBJ1-1, with a tentative D call TRBD1 (6 bases). The germline CDR1 and CDR2 sequences are MGHRA and YSYEKL. The CDR3 loop spans 13 amino acids. V was clipped by 7 bases and J by 6 bases, with 15 bases between them. The CDR3 loop is CASTRGGAAEAFF. The DNA for the CDR3 is TGCGCCAGCACTCGGGGGGGGGCAGCTGAAGCTTTCTTT.

V gene TRBV2 combines with J gene TRBJ1-2; a weak D match, TRBD1 (5 bases). The V gene's germline CDR1 is SNHLY and CDR2 FYNNEI. The CDR3 consists of 12 residues. The V end was cut by 8 bases, the J end by 10 bases, with 17 bases between. CDR3 loop: CASEGQREDYTF. The CDR3, as DNA: TGTGCCAGCGAAGGACAAAGGGAAGACTACACCTTC.

This chain joins TRBV7-2 and TRBJ1-1; D is ambiguous. Germline CDR1 and CDR2: SGHTA and FQGNSA. Trimming shortened V by 3 bases and J by 1 base, and 6 bases separated the two germline ends. CDR3 length: 13 amino acids. The CDR3: CASSFNPNTEAFF. In DNA, the CDR3 is TGTGCCAGCAGCTTTAATCCGAACACTGAAGCTTTCTTT.

CDR3 loop: CASSEDNSGNTIYF. CDR3 DNA sequence: TGCGCCAGCAGTGAGGACAACTCTGGAAACACCATATATTTT. The genes are TRBV10-1 and TRBJ1-3; no firm D call. Germline-derived CDR1 and CDR2 are WNHNN and SYGVQD (reference sequence). The CDR3 extends over 14 amino acids. Deletions cut 2 bases from V and 0 bases from J, with 5 bases between.

This clone has just one count. This chain links TRBV5-1 with TRBJ1-2; D might be TRBD1 (5 bases). From germline, CDR1 is SGHRS and CDR2 YFSETQ. The CDR3 sequence is 14 residues long. The germline V and J ends were trimmed by 0 bases and 4 bases, with 10 bases remaining between them. For the CDR3, the DNA is TGCGCCAGCAGCTTGGCCCGGGACTCCTATGGCTACACCTTC. Translation gives CASSLARDSYGYTF.

This chain links TRBV28 with TRBJ2-1, with D perhaps being TRBD1 or TRBD2 (6 bases each). Trimming stripped 4 bases from V and 6 bases from J, with 13 bases between. In germline, CDR1 is MDHEN, CDR2 SYDVKM. The CDR3 totals 14 residues. This chain's CDR3 is CASSSWRGSNEQFF. CDR3 DNA sequence: TGTGCCAGCAGTTCCTGGAGGGGGAGCAATGAGCAGTTCTTC.

This clone was recorded once. The genes are TRBV6-1 and TRBJ2-5; no firm D call. The V gene's germline CDR1 is MNHNS and CDR2 SASEGT. This CDR3 region has 13 residues. The V gene lost 7 bases and the J gene lost 3 bases, with 12 bases spanning the gap. CDR3 DNA: TGTGCCAGCATCGCCGGACCAGAAGAGACCCAGTACTTC. Amino acids: CASIAGPEETQYF.

This chain uses TRBV5-1 with TRBJ2-1; D is unresolved. Germline lookup yields CDR1 SGHRS and CDR2 YFSETQ. Trimming removed 0 bases from V and 5 bases from J, with 9 bases in between. The CDR3 contains 14 residues. The CDR3 region has the DNA TGCGCCAGCAGCTTGGGAGTAAAGGACAATGAGCAGTTCTTC. This codes for CASSLGVKDNEQFF.

This sequence joins TRBV7-3 and TRBJ2-7, with TRBD1 matching over 8 bases. In germline, CDR1 is SGHTA, CDR2 FQGTGA. The CDR3 is 13 residues long. Unmatched junction bases numbered 5, after V lost 5 bases and J lost 5 bases. The CDR3 sequence is CASSPTGVHEQYF. The CDR3 DNA reads as TGTGCCAGCAGCCCGACAGGGGTCCACGAGCAGTACTTC. The full variable domain, its missing parts supplied by reference TRBV7-3 and TRBJ2-7, is GAGVSQTPSNKVTEKGKYVELRCDPISGHTALYWYRQSLGQGPEFLIYFQGTGAADDSGLPNDRFFAVRPEGSVSTLKIQRTERGDSAVYLCASSPTGVHEQYFGPGTRLTVT.

The V and J genes are TRBV6-5 and TRBJ2-3; 10 bases are shared with TRBD2. The CDR3 is 15 amino acids. Germline CDR1 is MNHEY and CDR2 is SVGAGI. V gave up 10 bases and J gave up 1 base; unmatched junction bases: 8. Here the CDR3 reads CATRTSGFRTDTQYF. The CDR3 nucleotides read TGTGCCACCAGGACTAGCGGCTTTCGCACAGATACGCAGTATTTT.

As concerns this clone: The germline gene is not matched at one end of the junction; a read error may be the cause. The V gene is TRBV6-5, the J gene TRBJ1-1, with D tentatively TRBD1 (5 bases). The CDR3 contains 14 residues. The V gene's germline CDR1 is MNHEY and CDR2 SVGAGI. CDR3 in amino acids: CASGYSRTITEAFF. CDR3 nucleotides: TGTGCCAGCGGTTACTCAAGGACAATCACTGAAGCTTTCTTT.

This sequence joins TRBV18 and TRBJ1-1; D is unresolved. Germline-derived CDR1 and CDR2 are KGHSH and LQKENI. V shed 3 bases and J shed 11 bases, with 28 bases lying between them. The CDR3 contains 17 residues. The chain's CDR3 is CASSPNTVAGIYSEAFF. For the CDR3, the DNA is TGTGCCAGCTCACCCAACACAGTCGCAGGAATTTATTCGGAGGCTTTCTTT.

This rearrangement joins TRBV28 to TRBJ1-2; no clear D. Trimming took off 2 bases at V and 8 bases at J, with 12 bases between the two ends. Germline V gene sequence: CDR1 MDHEN, CDR2 SYDVKM. The CDR3 loop spans 13 amino acids. CDR3 residues: CASSLPNYPGYTF. The CDR3, as DNA: TGTGCCAGCAGTTTACCTAACTACCCAGGCTACACCTTC.

The chain recombines TRBV6-6 with TRBJ2-3; a weak D match, TRBD2 (7 bases). CDR1 MNHNY and CDR2 SVGAGI come from the germline V gene (reference sequence). There are 16 residues in the CDR3. V lost 6 bases, J lost 5 bases, and 21 bases lay in between. CDR3 nucleotide sequence: TGTGCCAGCAGCAAAAGTGGGAGGGGGGAAAAAGATACGCAGTATTTT. Translated: CASSKSGRGEKDTQYF.

The genes are TRBV30 and TRBJ1-2; TRBD1 aligns across 7 bases. The germline CDR1 and CDR2 sequences are GTSNPN and SVGIG (reference sequence). The V gene end was trimmed by 4 bases and the J gene end by 4 bases; junction bases not matched to a gene: 6. This CDR3 region has 13 residues. The CDR3 nucleotides read TGTGCCTGGAAAGAGGGGGCAGGCTATGGCTACACCTTC. As protein: CAWKEGAGYGYTF.

CDR3 DNA: TGTGCCAGCAGCTTAGACAGAAACTACGAGCAGTACTTC. Residues: CASSLDRNYEQYF. This chain connects TRBV7-9 to TRBJ2-7; unclear D gene. The germline gives CDR1 SEHNR, CDR2 FQNEAQ (reference sequence). The CDR3 has 13 amino acids. Trimming removed 1 base at V and 3 bases at J, with 7 bases between. The full variable domain, in which reference TRBV7-9 and TRBJ2-7 provide the parts outside the CDR3, is DTGVSQNPRHKITKRGQNVTFRCDPISEHNRLYWYRQTLGQGPEFLTYFQNEAQLEKSRLLSDRFSAERPKGSFSTLEIQRTEQGDSAMYLCASSLDRNYEQYFGPGTRLTVT.